These T cell receptor beta chains were read from a single sample in a study of blood T cell repertoires in COVID-19. Measured with immunoSEQ multiplex PCR; TCRdb has only the in-frame clones, and not every one. The table lists 140,000 or so clones, 60% to 85% of them singletons, with about 15% in the top ten. The sample comprised peripheral blood. The receptors stem from a man aged 45-65 years with acute or convalescent COVID-19. CDR3s include the opening cysteine and the closing phenylalanine or tryptophan. The D gene is left open where the match is weak. Expanded clones get a size class; other rows say once, few or many, or leave the size out.

J | length | V | D | size | DNA | CDR3
TRBJ2-2 | 15 | TRBV4-1 | - | few | TGCGCCAGCAGCTTGCGACAGGTCGGTAACGGGGAGCTGTTTTTT | CASSLRQVGNGELFF
TRBJ1-2 | 14 | TRBV19 | - | once | TGTGCCAGTAGTATAAGGGGCAGGCACTATGGCTACACCTTC | CASSIRGRHYGYTF
TRBJ2-3 | 14 | TRBV3-1/TRBV3-2 | - | - | TGTGCCAGCAGCCAAGATCACTTTAGTGTTACGCAGTATTTT | CASSQDHFSVTQYF
TRBJ2-5 | 15 | TRBV9 | TRBD2 | - | TGTGCCAGCAGCGTCCGTAGCGGGTTTCAAGAGACCCAGTACTTC | CASSVRSGFQETQYF
TRBJ2-2 | 15 | TRBV9 | - | - | TGTGCCAGCAGCCCAGGCGGGGCCAACACCGGGGAGCTGTTTTTT | CASSPGGANTGELFF
TRBJ1-2 | 15 | TRBV19 | TRBD1 | - | TGTGCCTCCCTGGGGGACAGGGGGCGAACTGGGGGCTACACCTTC | CASLGDRGRTGGYTF
TRBJ1-1 | 13 | TRBV6-1 | - | - | TGTGCCAGCAGTGAATCGCAGGGCGGCCAAGCTTTCTTT | CASSESQGGQAFF
TRBJ2-5 | 15 | TRBV3-1/TRBV3-2 | TRBD1 | once | TGTGCCAGCAGCCGCCAGGGGGTACGAGGAGAGACCCAGTACTTC | CASSRQGVRGETQYF
TRBJ2-4 | 14 | TRBV7-3 | TRBD1 | - | TGTGCCAGCAGCTCGGGACAGGAACAAAACATTCAGTACTTC | CASSSGQEQNIQYF
TRBJ1-4 | 13 | TRBV24-1 | - | - | TGTGCCACCAGTCGCAGGGATAATGAAAAACTGTTTTTT | CATSRRDNEKLFF
TRBJ1-5 | 14 | TRBV27 | TRBD1 | - | TGTGCCAGCAGACCAAGACAGGGTGGTCAGCCCCAGCATTTT | CASRPRQGGQPQHF
TRBJ2-3 | 14 | TRBV24-1 | TRBD2 | once | TGTGCCACCAGTGAGGCGGGGGGGACAGATACGCAGTATTTT | CATSEAGGTDTQYF
TRBJ1-1 | 14 | TRBV10-2 | - | - | TGCGCCAGCAGTGAGTCTTTGGGGCTAATCGGAGCTTTCTTT | CASSESLGLIGAFF
TRBJ2-7 | 12 | TRBV25-1 | - | once | TGTGCCAGCAGCGAAAGTAGCTACGAGCAGTACTTC | CASSESSYEQYF
TRBJ1-2 | 14 | TRBV6-5 | - | - | TGTGCCAGCACTGCCGACAGGTCGGGGGGCGGCTACACCTTC | CASTADRSGGGYTF
TRBJ1-1 | 12 | TRBV6-5 | TRBD1 | - | TGTGCCAGCAGTTTCCGGGACAGTGGGGCTTTCTTT | CASSFRDSGAFF
TRBJ1-1 | 13 | TRBV18 | - | - | TGTGCCAGCTCACCAATAGATTACACTGAAGCTTTCTTT | CASSPIDYTEAFF
TRBJ2-2 | 14 | TRBV3-1/TRBV3-2 | - | - | TGTGCCAGCAGCCAAGCCGGGGATACCGGGGAGCTGTTTTTT | CASSQAGDTGELFF
TRBJ1-1 | 13 | TRBV7-3 | TRBD1 | - | TGTGCCAGCAGCTTACGGCAGGGGGCTGAAGCTTTCTTT | CASSLRQGAEAFF
TRBJ1-3 | 14 | TRBV28 | - | - | TGTGCCAGCCGGACAGCAGTCTCTGGAAACACCATATATTTT | CASRTAVSGNTIYF
TRBJ1-1 | 14 | TRBV30 | TRBD1 | - | TGTGCCTGGAGCGGACAGGTCCGAGGCACTGAAGCTTTCTTT | CAWSGQVRGTEAFF
TRBJ2-2 | 14 | TRBV6-5 | - | - | TGTGCCAGCAGAGGGGTCCAGATGACCGGGGAGCTGTTTTTT | CASRGVQMTGELFF
TRBJ2-3 | 17 | TRBV10-2 | TRBD2 | - | TGCGCCAGCAGTGAGTCGCGGCTAGCGGGGCGCACAGATACGCAGTATTTT | CASSESRLAGRTDTQYF
TRBJ2-1 | 16 | TRBV19 | TRBD2 | once | TGTGCCAGTAGGACCTTGGGGGGGAGCTCCTACAATGAGCAGTTCTTC | CASRTLGGSSYNEQFF
TRBJ1-2 | 17 | TRBV3-1/TRBV3-2 | - | few | TGTGCCAGCAGCCAAGGCCGCCCAGACAGAGCTAACTATGGCTACACCTTC | CASSQGRPDRANYGYTF
TRBJ1-1 | 15 | TRBV19 | TRBD1 | - | TGTGCCAGTAGCAGTGGGACAGTGGGGGACACTGAAGCTTTCTTT | CASSSGTVGDTEAFF
TRBJ1-1 | 14 | TRBV18 | - | few | TGTGCCAGCTCACCACAAAACATGAACACTGAAGCTTTCTTT | CASSPQNMNTEAFF